These 27 T cell receptor beta chains came from one sample sequenced in a study of PD-1 blockade in classical Hodgkin lymphoma. Time point in this sample: newly diagnosed, previously untreated cHL patient sample. Magnetic negative selection was used to purify CD8+ T cells from thawed PBMCs. Produced via immunoSEQ multiplex PCR; TCRdb's table is partial and in-frame only. The table lists thousands of clones, 91% of them singletons. The specimen sequenced was CD8+ T cells from blood. These receptors were obtained from a human donor with classical Hodgkin lymphoma.

V gene TRBV11-2 combines with J gene TRBJ2-2; D perhaps matches TRBD1 (5 bases). CDR1 and CDR2 from the germline V gene are SGHAT and FQNNGV. This CDR3 region has 16 residues. The V end was cut by 5 bases, the J end by 7 bases, with 20 bases between. In DNA form, the CDR3 reads TGTGCCAGCAGCGCTATGGGGCGGATAAAAGGCGGGGAGCTGTTTTTT. Amino acids: CASSAMGRIKGGELFF.

The gene calls are TRBV6-6 and TRBJ2-1, with 12 nucleotides matching TRBD1. The length of the CDR3 is 15 residues. Germline values: CDR1 MNHNY, CDR2 SVGAGI (reference sequence). The V segment lost 6 bases and the J segment 7 bases; nucleotides outside the gene matches: 7. For the CDR3, the DNA is TGTGCCAGCAGGGGGGACAGGGGGCGGTGGAATGAGCAGTTCTTC. Residues: CASRGDRGRWNEQFF.

The genes are TRBV4-2 and TRBJ2-7; 7 nucleotides match TRBD2. V lost 1 base, J lost 0 bases, and 9 bases stayed unmatched. The CDR3 is 17 residues long. Germline V gene lookup returns CDR1 LGHNA and CDR2 YNFKEQ. Written as DNA, the CDR3 is TGTGCCAGCAGCCAAGTCGAGGAAGCGGGGAGCTCCTACGAGCAGTACTTC. Translation: CASSQVEEAGSSYEQYF.

This chain joins TRBV5-5 and TRBJ2-3, with a weak D call TRBD1 (5 bases). The CDR3 has 16 residues. Germline assignment: CDR1 SGHKS and CDR2 YYEKEE (reference sequence). V lost 1 base and J 3 bases, leaving 15 bases between the germline ends. CDR3 sequence reads: CASSLYFVRGTDTQYF. CDR3 DNA sequence: TGTGCCAGCAGCTTGTATTTCGTAAGGGGAACAGATACGCAGTATTTT.

This chain joins TRBV11-2 and TRBJ2-1; D is uncertain. The CDR3 has 12 amino acids. CDR1 is SGHAT, CDR2 FQNNGV, per germline. Trimming removed 2 bases at V and 7 bases at J, with 6 bases between. This CDR3 reads CASSLWVNEQFF. The CDR3, as DNA: TGTGCCAGCAGCTTATGGGTAAATGAGCAGTTCTTC.

The gene calls are TRBV4-1 and TRBJ2-1; 8 nucleotides match TRBD2. This CDR3 is 16 amino acids long. Germline CDR1 and CDR2: MGHRA and YSYEKL. V lost 1 base to trimming and J lost 7 bases; unmatched junction nucleotides: 9. CDR3 sequence: CASSQVWAGGGNEQFF. The CDR3 DNA reads TGCGCCAGCAGCCAAGTATGGGCGGGAGGAGGGAATGAGCAGTTCTTC.

The V gene is TRBV6-1, the J gene TRBJ1-3; D call uncertain. Germline lookup yields CDR1 MNHNS and CDR2 SASEGT. The CDR3 is 11 residues long. Trimming removed 10 bases at V and 2 bases at J, with 6 bases between. The CDR3 spells CATGPGNTIYF. Here the CDR3 DNA reads TGTGCCACAGGTCCTGGAAACACCATATATTTT.

V gene TRBV30 combines with J gene TRBJ2-7; D gene unclear. This CDR3 is 13 amino acids long. Germline V gives CDR1 GTSNPN, CDR2 SVGIG (reference sequence). V dropped 0 bases and J dropped 4 bases, with 10 bases sitting between them. CDR3 DNA sequence: TGTGCCTGGAGTGTATCGGCCGGTTACGAGCAGTACTTC. It yields the protein CAWSVSAGYEQYF.

V and J are TRBV14 and TRBJ2-3; D may be TRBD2 (5 bases). The CDR3 consists of 15 residues. The V end was cut by 1 base, the J end by 3 bases, with 11 bases between. The germline CDR1 and CDR2 sequences are SGHDN and FVKESK. The CDR3 region is CASSQGGSLTDTQYF. For the CDR3, the DNA is TGTGCCAGCAGCCAAGGTGGGAGCCTAACAGATACGCAGTATTTT.

V is TRBV4-1 and J is TRBJ1-2, with D unclear. Per germline, CDR1 MGHRA and CDR2 YSYEKL. This CDR3 has 13 amino acids. Trimming stripped 1 base from V and 4 bases from J, with 7 bases between. CDR3 region: CASSQVGSYGYTF. The CDR3 DNA sequence: TGCGCCAGCAGCCAAGTAGGGTCCTATGGCTACACCTTC.

The chain couples TRBV27 to TRBJ2-2; possibly TRBD1 for D (6 bases). V lost 4 bases to trimming and J lost 8 bases, with 20 bases between them. The germline CDR1 and CDR2 sequences are MNHEY and SMNVEV (reference sequence). The CDR3 has 16 amino acids. The CDR3 coding sequence is TGTGCCAGCAGTTATACCGGACAGCCTTTAGTGGGGGAGCTGTTTTTT. Residues: CASSYTGQPLVGELFF.

V is TRBV7-8 and J is TRBJ1-1; maybe TRBD1 (5 bases). Per the germline V gene, CDR1 is SGHVS and CDR2 is FQNEAQ. The CDR3 loop spans 14 amino acids. Trimming removed 3 bases from V and 6 bases from J, with 14 bases in between. Here the CDR3 DNA reads TGTGCCAGCAGCTTTTCACCAGGGCGCCCTGAAGCTTTCTTT. It is translated as CASSFSPGRPEAFF.

The J gene is TRBJ1-2, the V gene TRBV6-6; weak D call: TRBD1 (5 bases). V lost 7 bases and J 4 bases, leaving 16 bases between the germline ends. Germline V lookup: CDR1 MNHNY, CDR2 SVGAGI (reference sequence). This CDR3 contains 14 residues. The CDR3: CASKWTGGGYGYTF. As DNA, the CDR3 is TGTGCCAGCAAGTGGACGGGGGGGGGCTATGGCTACACCTTC.

The chain is built from TRBV11-2 and TRBJ1-3; D is perhaps TRBD1 (5 bases). Looked up from germline, CDR1 is SGHAT and CDR2 is FQNNGV. V lost 5 bases, J lost 7 bases, and 21 bases lay in between. CDR3 length: 16 amino acids. The CDR3 spells CASSTLRGAGWNTIYF. For the CDR3, the DNA is TGTGCCAGCAGCACGTTGCGGGGCGCGGGGTGGAACACCATATATTTT.

The chain recombines TRBV5-1 with TRBJ1-1, with 10 bases that match TRBD1. The trim removed 3 bases at V and 1 base at J, leaving 0 bases unmatched. CDR1 SGHRS and CDR2 YFSETQ come from the germline V gene. The CDR3 spans 14 residues. CDR3 nucleotide sequence: TGCGCCAGCAGCTGGGACAGGGGGAACACTGAAGCTTTCTTT. Its protein product is CASSWDRGNTEAFF.

The chain couples TRBV4-1 to TRBJ1-1, with a tentative D call TRBD1 (5 bases). V was cut by 0 bases and J by 2 bases, with 10 bases left in between. The CDR3 length is 15 residues. The V gene's germline CDR1 is MGHRA and CDR2 YSYEKL. The CDR3 reads CASSQDPGINTEAFF. For the CDR3, the DNA is TGCGCCAGCAGCCAAGATCCAGGGATAAACACTGAAGCTTTCTTT.

This clone was seen once. The genes are TRBV5-1 and TRBJ2-7; D might be TRBD1 (6 bases). Trimming left V 7 bases short and J 2 bases short, with 19 bases between. The CDR3 totals 15 residues. The V gene's germline CDR1 is SGHRS and CDR2 YFSETQ. DNA for the CDR3: TGCGCCAGCTTTGAGTTAGGGTCAGGGGCCTACGAGCAGTACTTC. Translated: CASFELGSGAYEQYF.

The chain carries TRBV7-2 and TRBJ2-1; weak D call: TRBD2 (6 bases). This CDR3 comprises 13 residues. In germline, CDR1 is SGHTA, CDR2 FQGNSA. The V end was cut by 3 bases, the J end by 9 bases, with 12 bases between. For the CDR3, the DNA is TGTGCCAGCAGCTTCCTAGCGACGGGTGAGCAGTTCTTC. Translating it yields CASSFLATGEQFF.

This clone appeared a single time. The V call is TRBV7-9, the J call TRBJ2-5; TRBD1 or TRBD2 may be the D gene (5 bases each). Germline V gene lookup returns CDR1 SEHNR and CDR2 FQNEAQ (reference sequence). CDR3 length: 15 residues. V lost 5 bases and J 5 bases, leaving 18 bases between the germline ends. The CDR3 protein is CASSTWGGGLETQYF. The CDR3 DNA is TGTGCCAGCAGCACATGGGGTGGGGGTTTGGAGACCCAGTACTTC.

The CDR3 region is CTSSQEANQKDGYEQYF. The CDR3 bases are TGCACCAGCAGCCAAGAGGCCAACCAAAAGGATGGCTACGAGCAGTACTTC. The V call is TRBV1, the J call TRBJ2-7. TRBV1 is a known pseudogene. The CDR3 is made up of 17 amino acids.

This sequence joins TRBV19 and TRBJ2-1; the D gene is possibly TRBD2 (6 bases). Germline loops: CDR1 LNHDA, CDR2 SQIVND (reference sequence). The length of the CDR3 is 14 residues. Between the trimmed V and J ends, which lost 3 bases and 7 bases, there was a span of 13 bases. The CDR3 protein is CASSIPREPNEQFF. As DNA, the CDR3 is TGTGCCAGTAGTATCCCGCGGGAACCTAATGAGCAGTTCTTC.

This clone was seen once. The chain carries TRBV19 and TRBJ1-2; D is unclear. V dropped 5 bases and J dropped 7 bases, with 14 bases sitting between them. Germline loops: CDR1 LNHDA, CDR2 SQIVND (reference sequence). CDR3 length: 13 residues. The CDR3 region is CASSGPQRGGYTF. The CDR3 DNA reads as TGTGCCAGTAGTGGACCCCAGAGAGGTGGCTACACCTTC.

This chain's CDR3 is CASRVTSGGNEQFF. DNA of the CDR3: TGTGCCAGTAGAGTGACTAGCGGGGGGAATGAGCAGTTCTTC. V and J are TRBV19 and TRBJ2-1, with 13 bases matching TRBD2. V gave up 6 bases and J gave up 7 bases; unmatched junction bases: 3. The CDR3 sequence is 14 residues long. Germline CDR1 and CDR2: LNHDA and SQIVND (reference sequence). The full variable domain, with the rest looked up from reference TRBV19 and TRBJ2-1, is DGGITQSPKYLFRKEGQNVTLSCEQNLNHDAMYWYRQDPGQGLRLIYYSQIVNDFQKGDIAEGYSVSREKKESFPLTVTSAQKNPTAFYLCASRVTSGGNEQFFGPGTRLTVL.

The CDR3 DNA is TGTGCCACCAGCAGAGAAGTGGGACAGGGGGCTGAAAAACTGTTTTTT. This sequence encodes CATSREVGQGAEKLFF. This chain joins TRBV15 and TRBJ1-4, with 12 bases aligning to TRBD1. The CDR3 extends over 16 amino acids. The J segment lost 7 bases and the V segment lost 0 bases, leaving 3 bases of the junction unmatched. Per germline, CDR1 LNHNV and CDR2 YYDKDF (reference sequence).

The DNA for the CDR3 is TGTGCCAGCCTGGACAGATATAATAGCAATCAGCCCCAGCATTTT. This sequence encodes CASLDRYNSNQPQHF. The chain carries TRBV19 and TRBJ1-5; tentatively, D is TRBD1 (6 bases). The CDR3 is made up of 15 amino acids. V lost 9 bases to trimming and J lost 0 bases, with 15 bases between them. Germline values: CDR1 LNHDA, CDR2 SQIVND (reference sequence).

The V and J genes are TRBV27 and TRBJ2-7; D remains ambiguous. V was clipped by 5 bases and J by 0 bases, with 14 bases between them. The germline V gene encodes CDR1 MNHEY and CDR2 SMNVEV (reference sequence). The CDR3 is 15 residues long. CDR3 nucleotides: TGTGCCAGCAGTCCCGGCCCTCACCCCTCCTACGAGCAGTACTTC. Protein product: CASSPGPHPSYEQYF.

The CDR3 here is CASRSPRNDAGLRSYEQYF. The CDR3 nucleotides are TGTGCCAGCAGATCCCCCCGCAATGACGCCGGACTACGTTCCTACGAGCAGTACTTC. V is TRBV28 and J is TRBJ2-5; D may be TRBD2 (6 bases). TRBJ2-7 explains the end of the DNA better; the J call may be wrong. CDR1 and CDR2 from the germline V gene are MDHEN and SYDVKM. This CDR3 is built from 19 residues.